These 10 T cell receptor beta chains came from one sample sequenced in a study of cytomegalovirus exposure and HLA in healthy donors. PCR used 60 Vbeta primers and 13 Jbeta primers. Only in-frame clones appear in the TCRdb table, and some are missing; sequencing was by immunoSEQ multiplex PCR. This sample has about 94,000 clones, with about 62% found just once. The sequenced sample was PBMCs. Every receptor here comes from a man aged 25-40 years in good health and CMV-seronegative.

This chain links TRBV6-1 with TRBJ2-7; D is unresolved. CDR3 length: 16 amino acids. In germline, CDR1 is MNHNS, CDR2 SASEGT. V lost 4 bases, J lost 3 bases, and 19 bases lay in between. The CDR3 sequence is CASSVRDKRWSYEQYF. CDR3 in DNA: TGTGCCAGCAGTGTCCGCGATAAAAGGTGGAGCTACGAGCAGTACTTC.

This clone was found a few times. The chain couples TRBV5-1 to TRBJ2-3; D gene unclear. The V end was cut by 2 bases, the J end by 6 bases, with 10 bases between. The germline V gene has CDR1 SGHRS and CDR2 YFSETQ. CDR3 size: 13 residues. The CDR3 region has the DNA TGCGCCAGCAGCTTTGGTGTGGGCGATACGCAGTATTTT. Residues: CASSFGVGDTQYF.

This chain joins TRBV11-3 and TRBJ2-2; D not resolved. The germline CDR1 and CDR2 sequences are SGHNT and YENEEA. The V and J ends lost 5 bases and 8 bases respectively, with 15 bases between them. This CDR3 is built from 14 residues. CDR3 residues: CASSPRPEVGELFF. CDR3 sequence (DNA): TGTGCCAGCAGCCCCAGACCCGAGGTTGGGGAGCTGTTTTTT.

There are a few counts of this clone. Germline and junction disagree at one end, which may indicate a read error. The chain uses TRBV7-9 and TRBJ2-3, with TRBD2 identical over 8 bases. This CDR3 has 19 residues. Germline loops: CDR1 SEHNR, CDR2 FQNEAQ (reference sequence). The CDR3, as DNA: TGTTCCAGCAGCCAGGTGGCGGGGGGCCGCCTGGGGTACACAGATACGCAGTATTTT. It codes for CSSSQVAGGRLGYTDTQYF.

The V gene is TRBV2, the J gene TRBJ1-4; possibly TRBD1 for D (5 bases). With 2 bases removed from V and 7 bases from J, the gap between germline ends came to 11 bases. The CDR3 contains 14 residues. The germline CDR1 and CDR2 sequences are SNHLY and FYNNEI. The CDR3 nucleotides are TGTGCCAGCAGTGAAATATGGGGGGTTGAAAAACTGTTTTTT. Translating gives CASSEIWGVEKLFF.

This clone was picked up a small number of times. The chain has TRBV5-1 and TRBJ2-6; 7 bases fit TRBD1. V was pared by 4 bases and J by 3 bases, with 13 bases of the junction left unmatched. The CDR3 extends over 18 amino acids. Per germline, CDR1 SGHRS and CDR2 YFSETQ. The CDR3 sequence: CASSEEGRGIFGANVLTF. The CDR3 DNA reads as TGCGCCAGCAGCGAGGAAGGCAGGGGGATTTTTGGGGCCAACGTCCTGACTTTC.

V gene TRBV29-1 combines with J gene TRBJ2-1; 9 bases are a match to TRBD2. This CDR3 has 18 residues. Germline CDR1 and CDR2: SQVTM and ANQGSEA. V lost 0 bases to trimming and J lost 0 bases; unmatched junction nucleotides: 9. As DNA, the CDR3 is TGCAGCGTTGAAGAAAGGCCTAGCGGGGATAGCTCCTACAATGAGCAGTTCTTC. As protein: CSVEERPSGDSSYNEQFF.

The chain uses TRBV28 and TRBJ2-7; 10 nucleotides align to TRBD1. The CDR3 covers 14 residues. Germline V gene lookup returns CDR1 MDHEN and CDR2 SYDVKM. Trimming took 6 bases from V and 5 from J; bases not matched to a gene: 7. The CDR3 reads CASRGRTGGNEQYF. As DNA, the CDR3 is TGTGCCAGCAGGGGGCGGACAGGGGGGAACGAGCAGTACTTC.

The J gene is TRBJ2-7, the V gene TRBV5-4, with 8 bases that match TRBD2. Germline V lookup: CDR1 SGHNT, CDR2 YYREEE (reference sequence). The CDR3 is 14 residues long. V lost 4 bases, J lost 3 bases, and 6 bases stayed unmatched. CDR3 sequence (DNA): TGTGCCAGCAGCACCCTAGCGGGCGGCTACGAGCAGTACTTC. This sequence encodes CASSTLAGGYEQYF.

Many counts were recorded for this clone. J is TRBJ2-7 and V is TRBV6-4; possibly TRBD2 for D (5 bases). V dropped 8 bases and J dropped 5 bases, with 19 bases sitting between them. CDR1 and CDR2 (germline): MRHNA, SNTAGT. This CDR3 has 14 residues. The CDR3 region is CASGEWERSHEQYF. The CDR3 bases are TGTGCCAGCGGGGAATGGGAGAGAAGCCACGAGCAGTACTTC.